This is a list of T cell receptor beta chains from one sample in a study of blood T cell repertoires in COVID-19. Assay: immunoSEQ multiplex PCR; the TCRdb copy retains only in-frame clones and omits some. The table records 190,000 or so clones, more than 75% of them present only once. Sequencing was carried out using peripheral blood. Source of these receptors: a woman younger than 35 who had recovered from COVID-19. Each CDR3 is given with its conserved first and last residue. Clone size is not always given. Where it is, it says once, few, many or a class for expanded clones.

TRBV3-1/TRBV3-2,.,TRBJ2-5,12,CASSQDPSHTNF
TRBV6-5,.,TRBJ2-1,14,CASTPRRGYNEQFF
TRBV11-2,.,TRBJ2-1,15,CASSLGDRKNNEQFF
TRBV29-1,.,TRBJ1-1,12,CSVDWGQTEAFF
TRBV5-1,.,TRBJ2-5,15,CASSYGLAGGETQYF
TRBV29-1,.,TRBJ2-1,13,CSVEADRTNEQFF
TRBV5-1,.,TRBJ2-5,14,CASSFTGGEETQYF
TRBV7-2,.,TRBJ1-6,15,CASSLAAAYNSPLHF
TRBV20-1,.,TRBJ1-5,15,CSASIPRGSNQPQHF
TRBV11-2,once,TRBJ2-1,15,CASAPGDGSYNEQFF
TRBV4-1,.,TRBJ1-1,18,CASSQDRLLGQGNTEAFF
TRBV5-1,.,TRBJ2-2,14,CASSGVGGTGELFF
TRBV2,.,TRBJ2-4,14,CASSEASGRYIQYF
TRBV5-4,.,TRBJ1-1,13,CASSLIEEFEAFF
TRBV7-2,.,TRBJ2-3,16,CASSLLGGRERDTQYF
TRBV2,.,TRBJ1-1,13,CASMGQMNTEAFF
TRBV24-1,once,TRBJ2-2,16,CATSDFQGLNTGELFF
TRBV15,.,TRBJ2-1,13,CATRESSYNEQFF
TRBV4-3,.,TRBJ1-1,15,CASSHDRGQNTEAFF
TRBV21-1,.,TRBJ1-3,16,CASSSGQGGVGNTIYF
TRBV10-3,few,TRBJ1-6,14,CAISEQGYNSPLHF
TRBV7-2,.,TRBJ1-1,14,CASSRTGSYTEAFF
TRBV19,.,TRBJ2-3,13,CASSRGGTDTQYF
TRBV9,.,TRBJ1-1,15,CASSDSTAKNTEAFF
TRBV19,.,TRBJ2-7,15,CASSSQGHSSYEQYF
TRBV9,.,TRBJ2-3,15,CASSAGPAGSNTQYF
TRBV3-1/TRBV3-2,.,TRBJ1-2,15,CASSPSGRNTGGYTF
TRBV4-1,.,TRBJ1-5,18,CASSRIPPRGNCNQPQHF
TRBV7-2,few,TRBJ2-5,15,CASSLGGGSQETQYF
TRBV7-2,.,TRBJ2-7,13,CASSLIGEDEQYF
TRBV2,few,TRBJ1-5,15,CASTLGGASNQPQHF